The present entry profiles one T cell receptor beta chain with its context. Which antigen it targets is not known. Base qualities are not at hand, and no much larger clone is one base apart. Libraries came from the immunoSEQ multiplex PCR assay. Entries here come from immuneACCESS through TCRdb and include only in-frame sequences with V and J called. Some clones fail to appear in such tables; in the studies checked, an unresolved V gene covers under half of the shortfall, and the cause of the remainder is unknown. The sample contains more than 100,000 clones, 80% to 95% of them found a single time. Approximately 9% of the sample is in the top ten clones. This record belongs to a study of control samples from healthy donors and cancer patients (dated by TCRdb to 2018 to 2021). From cysteine to phenylalanine, the CDR3 is 14 amino acids long. The read is trimmed to its CDR3 DNA, 42 bases read in frame from base 1. The trim is 2 bases for V and 1 base for J, with a gap of 6 bases between the germline ends. Reading the germline V gene (reference sequence) gives CDR1 WNHNN and CDR2 SYGVQD.

The receptor was isolated from a man younger than 35 in good health. Recombination linked TRBV10-1 to TRBJ1-5, with an unclear D gene assignment. Material for sequencing was blood. The CDR3 reads CASSEHGSNQPQHF. The nucleotide sequence is TGCGCCAGCAGTGAGCACGGGAGCAATCAGCCCCAGCATTTT.